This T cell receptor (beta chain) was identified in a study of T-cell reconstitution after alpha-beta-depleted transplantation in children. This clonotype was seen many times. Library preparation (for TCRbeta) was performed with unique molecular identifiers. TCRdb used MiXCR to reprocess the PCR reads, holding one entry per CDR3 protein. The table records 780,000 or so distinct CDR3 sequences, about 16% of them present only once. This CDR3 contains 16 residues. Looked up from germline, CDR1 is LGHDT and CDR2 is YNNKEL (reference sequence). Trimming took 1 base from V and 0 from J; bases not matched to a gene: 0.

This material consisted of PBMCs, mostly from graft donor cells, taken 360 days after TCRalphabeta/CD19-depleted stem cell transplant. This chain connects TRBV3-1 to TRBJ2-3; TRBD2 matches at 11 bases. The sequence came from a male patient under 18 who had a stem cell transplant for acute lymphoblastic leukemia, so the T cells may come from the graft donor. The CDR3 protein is CASSQGLAGSTDTQYF. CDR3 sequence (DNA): TGTGCCAGCAGCCAAGGACTAGCGGGGAGCACAGATACGCAGTATTTT.